This T cell receptor beta chain comes out of a study of blood T cell repertoires in COVID-19. Study background: Samples taken during acute and convalescent COVID-19 were collected in the United States, Italy and Spain.

Sequencing was performed with immunoSEQ multiplex PCR; in TCRdb, only in-frame clones are kept and a portion is missing. Counted here are just over 70,000 clones, about four fifths occurring once; the ten biggest clones make up roughly 18%. The CDR3 spans 12 residues. Trimming pared 7 bases from V and 3 bases from J, leaving 9 bases between. The chain links TRBV12-3 or TRBV12-4 to TRBJ1-2, with no clear D. The receptor comes from a man in his 70s who had recovered from COVID-19. Material: peripheral blood. The CDR3 sequence: CASTPVDYGYTF. As DNA, the CDR3 is TGTGCCAGCACGCCGGTCGACTATGGCTACACCTTC.